This paragraph reports one T cell receptor (beta chain). Its target is not known. These data come from a study of T cell responses to AZD1222 COVID-19 vaccine. Study-level results: At baseline, seropositivity was found in only 6 or 7 AZD1222 recipients. Clonal diversity was possibly underestimated, and the donors were mostly white British, with more females. Increased Spike-specific TCR breadth and depth were observed after two AZD1222 doses.

TCRdb keeps only in-frame clones here, not all; method: immunoSEQ multiplex PCR. The sample lists around 150,000 clones, approximately 90% occurring once. V shed 0 bases, J shed 10 bases, and the junction held 11 bases outside the gene matches. The length of the CDR3 is 15 residues. Germline V gene data show CDR1 as LGHNA and CDR2 as YSLEER. The chain links TRBV4-3 to TRBJ1-1, with 7 positions matching TRBD1. The receptor's source is an adult who received the AZD1222 COVID-19 vaccine. The specimen comprised peripheral blood, sampled 28 days after the second AZD1222 dose. The CDR3 sequence is CASSQDRGPRGAAFF. CDR3 coding DNA: TGCGCCAGCAGCCAAGATAGGGGGCCCCGAGGGGCAGCTTTCTTT.